The next 18 T cell receptor beta chains were all read from a single sample in a study of cytomegalovirus exposure and HLA in healthy donors. 60 Vbeta and 13 Jbeta primers were used in PCR. Measured with immunoSEQ multiplex PCR; TCRdb has only the in-frame clones, and not every one. This repertoire shows under 150,000 clones, roughly 77% found once; its top ten account for around 3.1%. Sequenced: PBMCs. These receptors were obtained from a female donor in good health and CMV-seronegative.

V is TRBV30 and J is TRBJ1-3; D is possibly TRBD1 (6 bases). The V end was cut by 3 bases, the J end by 0 bases, with 12 bases between. The CDR3 extends over 15 amino acids. In germline, CDR1 is GTSNPN, CDR2 SVGIG (reference sequence). The CDR3 DNA reads TGTGCCTGGAGAACAGGGAACGACTCTGGAAACACCATATATTTT. It yields the protein CAWRTGNDSGNTIYF.

The chain is built from TRBV9 and TRBJ1-4; D perhaps matches TRBD1 (6 bases). V was clipped by 0 bases and J by 4 bases, with 10 bases between them. From germline, CDR1 is SGDLS and CDR2 YYNGEE. This CDR3 region has 15 residues. This CDR3 reads CASSVAQGVNEKLFF. The CDR3 DNA reads TGTGCCAGCAGCGTAGCACAGGGTGTTAATGAAAAACTGTTTTTT.

The chain recombines TRBV11-3 with TRBJ2-7, with TRBD2 as a possible D gene (6 bases). V was trimmed by 1 base and J by 4 bases, leaving 11 bases between them. CDR1 is SGHNT and CDR2 is YENEEA in the germline V gene. This CDR3 has 14 residues. CDR3 region: CASSLAGGKYEQYF. The CDR3 DNA reads TGTGCCAGCAGCTTAGCCGGGGGAAAGTACGAGCAGTACTTC.

This chain uses TRBV4-3 with TRBJ2-2; D might be TRBD2 (6 bases). V was trimmed by 0 bases and J by 6 bases, leaving 17 bases between them. This CDR3 is built from 17 residues. The germline V gene encodes CDR1 LGHNA and CDR2 YSLEER. This chain's CDR3 is CASSQDPGGFVAGELFF. CDR3 bases: TGCGCCAGCAGCCAAGATCCTGGGGGGTTCGTTGCCGGGGAGCTGTTTTTT.

The rearrangement links TRBV28 to TRBJ2-5, with 7 bases aligning to TRBD1. This CDR3 has 17 residues. The V segment lost 7 bases and the J segment 4 bases; nucleotides outside the gene matches: 18. The V gene's germline CDR1 is MDHEN and CDR2 SYDVKM. The CDR3 loop is CASTTRGAGGWRETQYF. The CDR3 DNA reads as TGTGCCAGCACCACCAGAGGGGCAGGGGGTTGGAGAGAGACCCAGTACTTC.

The chain recombines TRBV5-1 with TRBJ2-1, with D perhaps TRBD2 (5 bases). The CDR3 contains 13 residues. The V end was cut by 4 bases, the J end by 5 bases, with 10 bases between. From germline, CDR1 is SGHRS and CDR2 YFSETQ. The CDR3 nucleotides read TGCGCCAGCAGCATAAGCGGAGACAATGAGCAGTTCTTC. Amino acid sequence: CASSISGDNEQFF. The complete variable domain, with remaining parts taken from reference TRBV5-1 and TRBJ2-1, reads KAGVTQTPRYLIKTRGQQVTLSCSPISGHRSVSWYQQTPGQGLQFLFEYFSETQRNKGNFPGRFSGRQFSNSRSEMNVSTLELGDSALYLCASSISGDNEQFFGPGTRLTVL.

This clone was recorded a few times. The chain recombines TRBV10-2 with TRBJ1-2, with D possibly TRBD1 on 6 matching bases. CDR3 length: 12 amino acids. Germline V gene lookup returns CDR1 WSHSY and CDR2 SAAADI. Between the trimmed V and J ends, which lost 8 bases and 6 bases, there was a span of 13 bases. Here the CDR3 reads CASRGGADGYTF. The CDR3 region has the DNA TGCGCCAGCCGAGGGGGGGCCGATGGCTACACCTTC.

The gene calls are TRBV29-1 and TRBJ2-5; D may be TRBD2 (6 bases). Germline V gene sequence: CDR1 SQVTM, CDR2 ANQGSEA. Trimming removed 4 bases from V and 1 base from J, with 10 bases in between. The CDR3 is 13 residues long. The CDR3 DNA follows: TGCAGCGTTGTTGGGGGGTCCCAAGAGACCCAGTACTTC. Translation: CSVVGGSQETQYF.

This clone was observed once. V and J are TRBV19 and TRBJ1-6, with 8 bases lining up with TRBD1. From germline, CDR1 is LNHDA and CDR2 SQIVND (reference sequence). The length of the CDR3 is 15 residues. V lost 6 bases to trimming and J lost 7 bases; unmatched junction nucleotides: 8. The CDR3: CASSVGNRGNSPLHF. In nucleotides, the CDR3 is TGTGCCAGTAGCGTCGGGAACAGGGGGAATTCACCCCTCCACTTT.

Only a few counts were recorded for this clone. The genes are TRBV5-1 and TRBJ2-7; possibly TRBD1 for D (5 bases). Germline V gene data show CDR1 as SGHRS and CDR2 as YFSETQ. The CDR3 is made up of 14 amino acids. Trimming cost V 4 bases and J 2 bases, with 13 bases left between them. The CDR3 DNA sequence: TGCGCCAGCAGCGTATTTCCAGGGCCCTACGAGCAGTACTTC. It translates to CASSVFPGPYEQYF.

This chain connects TRBV27 to TRBJ1-6; TRBD1 matches at 11 bases. The germline V gene encodes CDR1 MNHEY and CDR2 SMNVEV (reference sequence). The CDR3 contains 18 residues. V trimming: 2 bases; J trimming: 4 bases; junction bases outside the gene matches: 7. The DNA of the CDR3 is TGTGCCAGCAGTTTACAGCGGACAGGGGGCGGTTATAATTCACCCCTCCACTTT. It codes for CASSLQRTGGGYNSPLHF.

In this sample, this clone turned up once. This chain links TRBV10-2 with TRBJ1-2, with TRBD1 as a possible D gene (5 bases). Deletions cut 5 bases from V and 3 bases from J, with 13 bases between. The length of the CDR3 is 14 residues. Germline V gives CDR1 WSHSY, CDR2 SAAADI. Here the CDR3 reads CASSWGLEDYGYTF. The CDR3 bases are TGCGCCAGCAGTTGGGGCCTTGAGGACTATGGCTACACCTTC.

The chain uses TRBV18 and TRBJ1-2, with TRBD1 as a possible D gene (5 bases). The CDR3 has 15 residues. Trimming cost V 2 bases and J 2 bases, with 12 bases left between them. The V gene's germline CDR1 is KGHSH and CDR2 LQKENI. The CDR3 DNA reads as TGTGCCAGCTCACCATCCCTGACAGAGAACTATGGCTACACCTTC. It yields the protein CASSPSLTENYGYTF.

The chain couples TRBV5-8 to TRBJ2-1, with D possibly matching TRBD2 (6 bases). Deletions cut 2 bases from V and 0 bases from J, with 12 bases between. This CDR3 is 16 amino acids long. Germline CDR1 is SGHTS and CDR2 is YDEGEE. The CDR3 loop is CASSFRVGGSYNEQFF. As DNA, the CDR3 is TGTGCCAGCAGCTTTCGCGTCGGGGGCTCCTACAATGAGCAGTTCTTC.

The chain has TRBV7-2 and TRBJ2-7, with D unresolved. V shed 1 base and J shed 5 bases, with 12 bases lying between them. The germline gives CDR1 SGHTA, CDR2 FQGNSA. The CDR3 runs to 14 residues. CDR3 coding DNA: TGTGCCAGCAGCTTAGATGTTGCGGTGGACGAGCAGTACTTC. Amino acids: CASSLDVAVDEQYF.

This clone was counted a single time. In DNA, the CDR3 is TGTGCCAGCAGTTTCGACAGTGGACAGCCCCAGCATTTT. Translated, it gives CASSFDSGQPQHF. The V and J genes are TRBV28 and TRBJ1-5; TRBD1 might be the D (5 bases). Trimming took 3 bases from V and 7 from J, leaving 10 bases between them. Germline assignment: CDR1 MDHEN and CDR2 SYDVKM. The CDR3 contains 13 residues.

The chain is built from TRBV11-2 and TRBJ2-7; 12 nucleotides line up with TRBD2. V shed 2 bases and J 3 bases; nucleotides not matched to a gene: 2. CDR1 is SGHAT, CDR2 FQNNGV, per germline. The CDR3 covers 15 residues. CDR3 in amino acids: CASSLRLAGVYEQYF. As DNA, the CDR3 is TGTGCCAGCAGCTTACGACTAGCGGGAGTCTACGAGCAGTACTTC.

The rearrangement uses TRBV27 and TRBJ2-1, with 7 bases aligning to TRBD2. The length of the CDR3 is 16 residues. J lost 3 bases, V lost 8 bases, and 13 bases had no gene match. The V gene's germline CDR1 is MNHEY and CDR2 SMNVEV (reference sequence). CDR3 amino acids: CASPQGRRENYNEQFF. The CDR3 DNA sequence: TGTGCCAGCCCTCAAGGTAGGCGGGAGAACTACAATGAGCAGTTCTTC.